Listed below are T cell receptor beta chains from one sample, sequenced in a study of Ad26.COV2.S vaccination and SARS-CoV-2 variants. Sequenced by immunoSEQ multiplex PCR; TCRdb stores in-frame clones only, minus some. The sample shows fewer than 400,000 clones, about 82% of them seen only once. Source: peripheral blood, taken in a trial of Ad26.COV2.S vaccine versus placebo. These receptors were collected from a person between 18 and 65 years old who received the Ad26.COV2.S COVID-19 vaccine or a placebo. Both conserved end residues are part of each CDR3. D genes are given only for firm matches. A row's size may be missing; if present it is once, few, many or a size class.

abundance,v_gene,j_gene,d_gene,CDR3aa,CDR3nt
-,TRBV12-3/TRBV12-4,TRBJ1-3,-,CASSFTAGNTIYF,TGTGCCAGCAGTTTTACAGCTGGAAACACCATATATTTT
-,TRBV6-5,TRBJ1-2,TRBD1,CASRPRDRDFAGYTF,TGTGCCAGCAGGCCCCGGGACAGGGATTTTGCTGGCTACACCTTC
few,TRBV11-2,TRBJ2-7,TRBD1,CASSLGGQISEQYF,TGTGCCAGCAGCTTAGGGGGACAGATCTCGGAGCAGTACTTC
-,TRBV5-1,TRBJ2-1,-,CASSRSTGGPMYNEQFF,TGCGCCAGCAGCCGATCGACCGGGGGACCGATGTACAATGAGCAGTTCTTC
-,TRBV10-3,TRBJ1-3,TRBD1,CAIKAPGGEGNTIYF,TGTGCCATCAAGGCTCCAGGGGGCGAGGGAAACACCATATATTTT
-,TRBV24-1,TRBJ1-1,TRBD1,CATEDRGNTEAFF,TGTGCCACCGAGGACAGGGGAAACACTGAAGCTTTCTTT
-,TRBV5-6,TRBJ1-5,-,CASSLGPLTQPQHF,TGTGCCAGCAGCCTCGGGCCCCTCACTCAGCCCCAGCATTTT
few,TRBV6-5,TRBJ1-2,-,CASKLGASNYGYTF,TGTGCCAGCAAACTCGGGGCTTCTAACTATGGCTACACCTTC
-,TRBV18,TRBJ2-2,-,CASSPRAPGNTGELFF,TGTGCCAGCTCACCCCGGGCTCCAGGGAACACCGGGGAGCTGTTTTTT
-,TRBV10-3,TRBJ2-1,TRBD2,CATGLAGGYNEQFF,TGTGCCACCGGACTAGCGGGGGGCTACAATGAGCAGTTCTTC
few,TRBV18,TRBJ1-5,-,CASSRDNNQPQHF,TGTGCCAGCTCACGGGACAACAATCAGCCCCAGCATTTT
-,TRBV6-5,TRBJ1-2,-,CASRSDRGGGYTF,TGTGCCAGCAGATCGGACAGAGGAGGTGGCTACACCTTC
-,TRBV5-1,TRBJ2-7,TRBD1,CASSTGTVEQYF,TGCGCCAGCAGCACCGGGACAGTCGAGCAGTACTTC
-,TRBV28,TRBJ2-1,TRBD2,CASGSGGAGNNEQFF,TGTGCCAGCGGAAGCGGGGGGGCTGGGAACAATGAGCAGTTCTTC
-,TRBV6-6,TRBJ1-4,-,CASSRVESLGTNEKLFF,TGTGCCAGCAGTCGCGTTGAGTCGCTGGGAACTAATGAAAAACTGTTTTTT
-,TRBV29-1,TRBJ1-2,TRBD1,CSVGQGNYGYTF,TGCAGCGTGGGACAGGGTAACTATGGCTACACCTTC
-,TRBV9,TRBJ2-3,-,CASSPASGGLADTQYF,TGTGCCAGCAGCCCCGCCTCGGGTGGGTTAGCAGATACGCAGTATTTT
-,TRBV5-1,TRBJ1-4,TRBD1,CASSLQGQSEKLFF,TGCGCCAGCAGCTTGCAGGGACAGTCTGAAAAACTGTTTTTT
-,TRBV4-1,TRBJ1-1,-,CASSQEGVRGTEAFF,TGCGCCAGCAGCCAAGAAGGGGTTCGGGGCACTGAAGCTTTCTTT
-,TRBV25-1,TRBJ2-3,-,CASRPHRGADLDTQYF,TGTGCCAGCAGGCCCCACCGGGGCGCGGATCTCGATACGCAGTATTTT
once,TRBV6-6,TRBJ2-5,-,CASTQGETQYF,TGTGCCAGCACCCAGGGGGAGACCCAGTACTTC
-,TRBV5-1,TRBJ1-4,-,CASSSGLNEKLFF,TGCGCCAGCAGCTCCGGCCTTAATGAAAAACTGTTTTTT
-,TRBV5-4,TRBJ1-1,-,CASSTPSRRATNTEAFF,TGTGCCAGCAGCACTCCCAGCCGCAGGGCCACGAACACTGAAGCTTTCTTT
-,TRBV3-1/TRBV3-2,TRBJ1-2,-,CASSRGGLRTF,TGTGCCAGCAGCCGGGGGGGGTTAAGGACCTTC
-,TRBV11-3,TRBJ2-3,TRBD2,CASSSPGGGTDTQYF,TGTGCCAGCAGCTCCCCTGGGGGGGGCACAGATACGCAGTATTTT
many,TRBV5-1,TRBJ1-6,-,CASSLVFRGRGNSPLHF,TGCGCCAGCAGCTTAGTTTTTCGGGGACGCGGTAATTCACCCCTCCACTTT
-,TRBV6-5,TRBJ1-1,-,CASSYSSLPTNTEAFF,TGTGCCAGCAGTTATTCTTCACTTCCGACGAACACTGAAGCTTTCTTT
-,TRBV27,TRBJ1-2,-,CASSPAGGYGYTF,TGTGCCAGCAGTCCCGCGGGGGGCTATGGCTACACCTTC
-,TRBV7-9,TRBJ1-5,TRBD1,CASSVGGQGSQPQHF,TGTGCCAGCAGCGTCGGAGGACAGGGGAGTCAGCCCCAGCATTTT
-,TRBV24-1,TRBJ2-1,TRBD1,CATGDRAGQFF,TGTGCCACGGGGGACAGGGCCGGGCAGTTCTTC
-,TRBV4-1,TRBJ2-1,TRBD2,CASSQGSPAGRYNEQFF,TGCGCCAGCAGCCAAGGGAGCCCAGCGGGGCGGTACAATGAGCAGTTCTTC
-,TRBV6-4,TRBJ1-4,-,CASSREINEKLFF,TGTGCCAGCAGTCGAGAGATTAATGAAAAACTGTTTTTT
-,TRBV18,TRBJ1-2,TRBD1,CASSPQDRGDYGYTF,TGTGCCAGCTCACCTCAGGACAGGGGGGACTATGGCTACACCTTC
-,TRBV19,TRBJ1-5,TRBD1,CASSMGTVDQPQHF,TGTGCCAGTAGTATGGGGACAGTGGATCAGCCCCAGCATTTT
-,TRBV5-1,TRBJ2-7,TRBD1,CASSLGGQFYEQYF,TGCGCCAGCAGCTTGGGGGGACAGTTCTACGAGCAGTACTTC
-,TRBV4-1,TRBJ2-2,TRBD2,CASSQVAGLATGELFF,TGCGCCAGCAGCCAAGTAGCGGGGCTCGCCACCGGGGAGCTGTTTTTT
once,TRBV5-6,TRBJ1-6,TRBD1,CASSLRGQGYSPLHF,TGTGCCAGCAGCTTGAGGGGACAGGGCTATTCACCCCTCCACTTT
-,TRBV6-2/TRBV6-3,TRBJ2-3,TRBD2,CASSGTSGGYTDTQYF,TGTGCCAGCAGTGGGACTAGCGGGGGGTACACAGATACGCAGTATTTT
-,TRBV24-1,TRBJ1-1,-,CATSDPGDSREAFF,TGTGCCACCAGTGATCCCGGGGATTCGAGGGAAGCTTTCTTT
once,TRBV9,TRBJ1-6,-,CASSVERTVYNSPLHF,TGTGCCAGCAGCGTAGAACGGACAGTCTATAATTCACCCCTCCACTTT
few,TRBV5-8,TRBJ2-2,-,CASSLENDGNTGELFF,TGTGCCAGCAGCTTGGAGAATGACGGGAACACCGGGGAGCTGTTTTTT
-,TRBV6-5,TRBJ2-7,-,CATTGYDEQYF,TGTGCCACCACAGGGTATGACGAGCAGTACTTC
few,TRBV3-1/TRBV3-2,TRBJ1-2,-,CASSSGGAGTGYTF,TGTGCCAGCAGCTCCGGGGGGGCAGGTACTGGCTACACCTTC
-,TRBV4-2,TRBJ1-1,TRBD1,CASSQGVEGAGTEAFF,TGTGCCAGCAGCCAAGGGGTAGAGGGGGCAGGAACTGAAGCTTTCTTT
-,TRBV13,TRBJ1-1,-,CASSPLTVQGNTEAFF,TGTGCCAGCAGCCCGTTAACGGTACAGGGGAACACTGAAGCTTTCTTT
once,TRBV25-1,TRBJ2-7,-,CASSELVGGEQYF,TGTGCCAGCAGTGAATTGGTAGGGGGCGAGCAGTACTTC